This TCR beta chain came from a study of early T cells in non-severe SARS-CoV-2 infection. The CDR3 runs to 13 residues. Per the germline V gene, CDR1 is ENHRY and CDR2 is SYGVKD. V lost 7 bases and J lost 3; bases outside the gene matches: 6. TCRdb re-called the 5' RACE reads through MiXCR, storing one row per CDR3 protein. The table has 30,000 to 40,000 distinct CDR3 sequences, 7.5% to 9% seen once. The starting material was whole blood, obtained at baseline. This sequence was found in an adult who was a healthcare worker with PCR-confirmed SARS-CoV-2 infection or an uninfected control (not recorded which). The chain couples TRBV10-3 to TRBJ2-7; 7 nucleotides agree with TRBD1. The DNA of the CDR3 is TGTGCCATCACCAACGGACAGGACTACGAGCAGTACTTC. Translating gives CAITNGQDYEQYF.